Below are 8 T cell receptor beta chains sequenced from a single sample in a study of blood T cell repertoires in COVID-19. The repertoire was sequenced with immunoSEQ multiplex PCR; TCRdb's copy has only in-frame clones and lacks some. The table lists fewer than 120,000 clones, just over 75% of them singletons. The sequenced material came from peripheral blood. The source is a woman of 80 years or more with acute or convalescent COVID-19.

V and J are TRBV7-3 and TRBJ2-1; D unresolved. V lost 4 bases, J lost 6 bases, and 10 bases lay in between. The V gene's germline CDR1 is SGHTA and CDR2 FQGTGA. The CDR3 totals 13 residues. The CDR3 here is CASSSLGSNEQFF. The CDR3, as DNA: TGTGCCAGCAGCTCGCTGGGCTCCAATGAGCAGTTCTTC.

The V and J genes are TRBV6-1 and TRBJ2-7, with 13 bases fitting TRBD2. Trimming removed 2 bases from V and 2 bases from J; junction bases left unmatched: 15. Germline values: CDR1 MNHNS, CDR2 SASEGT. CDR3 size: 20 residues. The chain's CDR3 is CASSELGGLAGRLRAYEQYF. CDR3 nucleotides: TGTGCCAGCAGTGAACTAGGGGGACTAGCGGGAAGGCTCCGCGCCTACGAGCAGTACTTC.

J is TRBJ1-4 and V is TRBV29-1; 9 bases fit TRBD1. V gave up 7 bases and J gave up 8 bases; unmatched junction bases: 5. CDR1 is SQVTM, CDR2 ANQGSEA, per germline. The CDR3 loop spans 12 amino acids. This chain's CDR3 is CSGGQGPEKLFF. The DNA for the CDR3 is TGCAGCGGAGGACAGGGGCCCGAAAAACTGTTTTTT.

The V and J genes are TRBV5-6 and TRBJ1-2, with a possible D match to TRBD1 (6 bases). The CDR3 covers 15 residues. Germline-derived CDR1 and CDR2 are SGHDT and YYEEEE. The V end was cut by 4 bases, the J end by 7 bases, with 20 bases between. The CDR3 here is CASSPGHVGMGGYTF. In DNA form, the CDR3 reads TGTGCCAGCAGCCCGGGACACGTAGGCATGGGTGGCTACACCTTC.

The J gene is TRBJ1-5, the V gene TRBV7-9; D call uncertain. The germline CDR1 and CDR2 sequences are SEHNR and FQNEAQ (reference sequence). Trimming removed 2 bases from V and 0 bases from J, with 14 bases in between. The CDR3 has 17 amino acids. The CDR3 loop reads CASSLSETTYSNQPQHF. In nucleotides, the CDR3 is TGTGCCAGCAGCTTATCCGAAACAACGTATAGCAATCAGCCCCAGCATTTT.

The rearrangement uses TRBV5-1 and TRBJ2-7, with TRBD1 matching 7 bases. Per the germline V gene, CDR1 is SGHRS and CDR2 is YFSETQ. The CDR3 has 14 amino acids. The V gene end was trimmed by 5 bases and the J gene end by 0 bases; junction bases not matched to a gene: 5. The CDR3 DNA sequence: TGCGCCAGCAGGGAAGGGACAGTCTCCTACGAGCAGTACTTC. This gives the protein CASREGTVSYEQYF.

The CDR3 loop is CASRTSGSFETQYF. For the CDR3, the DNA is TGTGCCAGTAGGACTAGCGGGAGCTTTGAGACCCAGTACTTC. The chain couples TRBV19 to TRBJ2-5; 12 nucleotides match TRBD2. CDR3 length equals 14 residues. CDR1 is LNHDA, CDR2 SQIVND, per germline (reference sequence). The V gene end was trimmed by 6 bases and the J gene end by 5 bases; junction bases not matched to a gene: 4.

As for this clone: Other DNA sequences from this sample encode an identical CDR3 as well. The chain employs TRBV30 and TRBJ1-3; a possible D gene is TRBD1 (5 bases). This CDR3 has 13 amino acids. V lost 2 bases and J 1 base, leaving 6 bases between the germline ends. Germline CDR1 GTSNPN, CDR2 SVGIG (reference sequence). CDR3 sequence (DNA): TGTGCCTGGAGTCGGGGGTCTGGAAACACCATATATTTT. Its translation is CAWSRGSGNTIYF.